Listed below are T cell receptor beta chains from one sample, sequenced in a study of shared clonotypes between healthy human individuals. The protocol was immunoSEQ multiplex PCR, while the TCRdb copy is restricted to in-frame clones and leaves out a portion. The table lists approximately 2.5 million clones, around nine tenths of them singletons. Sequenced input: naive CD4+ T cells sorted from blood. These receptors originate from a man younger than 35 in good health. CDR3s include the opening cysteine and the closing phenylalanine or tryptophan. A D gene is named only where the DNA matches it firmly. Where a row states a size, it is once, few, many or the class of an expanded clone; other rows omit it.

v_gene	j_gene	abundance	d_gene	CDR3aa	CDR3nt
TRBV7-9	TRBJ1-2	-	TRBD1	CASSYTGTGGSYGYTF	TGTGCCAGCAGCTATACCGGGACAGGGGGGAGCTATGGCTACACCTTC
TRBV9	TRBJ2-3	-	-	CASSDQGGPDTQYF	TGTGCCAGCAGCGACCAGGGGGGGCCAGATACGCAGTATTTT
TRBV5-6	TRBJ1-6	-	TRBD1	CASSLYRQGRNSPLHF	TGTGCCAGCAGCTTGTACAGACAGGGAAGGAATTCACCCCTCCACTTT
TRBV7-9	TRBJ1-2	-	-	CASSVLSDGYTF	TGTGCCAGCAGCGTATTGTCGGATGGCTACACCTTC
TRBV5-6	TRBJ2-1	-	-	CASSLGYPLNNEQFF	TGTGCCAGCAGCTTGGGATACCCCTTAAACAATGAGCAGTTCTTC
TRBV10-3	TRBJ1-1	-	TRBD1	CAINGQGGYDTEAFF	TGTGCCATCAATGGACAGGGGGGATATGACACTGAAGCTTTCTTT
TRBV29-1	TRBJ1-2	-	-	CSVESRFSYGYTF	TGCAGCGTTGAGTCGAGATTTAGCTATGGCTACACCTTC
TRBV4-3	TRBJ2-3	-	TRBD2	CASSQEGAGGLADTQYF	TGCGCCAGCAGCCAAGAAGGGGCGGGAGGACTTGCAGATACGCAGTATTTT
TRBV5-4	TRBJ2-2	-	-	CASSLGQWGDTGELFF	TGTGCCAGCAGCTTGGGTCAGTGGGGGGACACCGGGGAGCTGTTTTTT
TRBV7-2	TRBJ2-4	-	TRBD2	CASSSRTSGALAKNIQYF	TGTGCCAGCAGTTCCAGGACTAGCGGGGCCTTAGCCAAAAACATTCAGTACTTC
TRBV19	TRBJ2-7	-	TRBD1	CASSLGQVNYEQYF	TGTGCCAGTAGTTTGGGACAGGTTAACTACGAGCAGTACTTC
TRBV5-1	TRBJ1-6	-	TRBD1	CASLRTGGDSPLHF	TGCGCCAGCCTTCGGACAGGGGGCGATTCACCCCTCCACTTT
TRBV5-4	TRBJ2-7	-	-	CASSADSYEQYF	TGTGCCAGCAGCGCGGACTCCTACGAGCAGTACTTC
TRBV20-1	TRBJ1-5	-	-	CSARVTRTQHF	TGCAGTGCTAGAGTGACAAGGACCCAGCATTTT
TRBV30	TRBJ1-1	few	-	CAWSVQGNTEAFF	TGTGCCTGGAGTGTCCAGGGAAACACTGAAGCTTTCTTT
TRBV7-9	TRBJ2-1	-	-	CASSLAGVNEQFF	TGTGCCAGCAGCTTAGCAGGGGTCAATGAGCAGTTCTTC
TRBV9	TRBJ2-5	-	TRBD2	CASSVSGEETQYF	TGTGCCAGCAGCGTTAGCGGGGAAGAGACCCAGTACTTC
TRBV5-8	TRBJ2-5	-	-	CASSSQNWQETQYF	TGTGCCAGCAGCTCTCAAAACTGGCAAGAGACCCAGTACTTC
TRBV5-1	TRBJ1-5	once	-	CASSLRPDGGPQHF	TGCGCCAGCAGCTTAAGACCGGACGGAGGGCCCCAGCATTTT
TRBV4-1	TRBJ2-2	-	TRBD2	CASSQARLAGTNTGELFF	TGCGCCAGCAGCCAAGCTAGACTAGCGGGGACGAACACCGGGGAGCTGTTTTTT
TRBV5-4	TRBJ1-6	-	TRBD1	CASTFTGGSNSPLHF	TGTGCCAGCACCTTTACAGGGGGATCTAATTCACCCCTCCACTTT
TRBV18	TRBJ2-7	-	-	CASSPRALTYEQYF	TGTGCCAGCTCACCCCGTGCTCTTACCTACGAGCAGTACTTC
TRBV5-6	TRBJ1-2	-	-	CASSLTGPRVLSGYGYTF	TGTGCCAGCAGCCTAACCGGGCCCAGGGTATTATCCGGGTATGGCTACACCTTC
TRBV5-8	TRBJ1-5	-	-	CASSLRGYSNQPQHF	TGTGCCAGCAGCTTAAGAGGGTATAGCAATCAGCCCCAGCATTTT
TRBV6-6	TRBJ2-7	-	TRBD1	CASSSGQWYEQYF	TGTGCCAGCAGCTCGGGACAGTGGTACGAGCAGTACTTC
TRBV18	TRBJ1-1	-	-	CASSARAEAFF	TGTGCCAGCTCCGCGAGGGCTGAAGCTTTCTTT
TRBV18	TRBJ1-3	-	-	CASSPFGTPSSGNTIYF	TGTGCCAGCTCACCTTTTGGGACGCCGAGCTCTGGAAACACCATATATTTT